This entry lists 24 T cell receptor beta chains sequenced from one sample in a study of CD8 T cells in Susac syndrome. RNA totalling roughly 0.5 to 1 ug underwent reverse transcription with random hexamers. TCRdb ran MiXCR on the immunoSEQ multiplex PCR reads and lists one entry per CDR3 protein. The sample carries 150,000 to 200,000 distinct CDR3 sequences, approximately 94% recorded once. Sequenced input: CD4+ T cells from PBMCs. Every receptor here comes from a human donor with Susac syndrome.

This clonotype was recorded once. This chain uses TRBV20-1 with TRBJ2-1; the D is unclear. The V end was cut by 0 bases, the J end by 9 bases, with 15 bases between. From germline, CDR1 is DFQATT and CDR2 SNEGSKA (reference sequence). CDR3 size: 14 residues. The CDR3 region is CSARDRSTSVEQFF. The CDR3, as DNA: TGCAGTGCTAGAGATCGTAGTACCAGCGTTGAGCAGTTCTTC.

This clonotype was counted a single time. The rearrangement links TRBV5-4 to TRBJ1-5; perhaps TRBD1 as D (5 bases). Germline V gene sequence: CDR1 SGHNT, CDR2 YYREEE (reference sequence). The CDR3 has 16 residues. Trimming cost V 0 bases and J 0 bases, with 10 bases left between them. For the CDR3, the DNA is TGTGCCAGCAGCTTGGCGGGGGGAGATAGCAATCAGCCCCAGCATTTT. Translated, it gives CASSLAGGDSNQPQHF.

CDR3 residues: CASSLPGGKGESPLHF. CDR3 coding DNA: TGTGCCAGCAGCCTACCAGGAGGCAAAGGAGAGTCACCCCTCCACTTT. The chain joins TRBV4-2 to TRBJ1-6, with D hard to call. The CDR3 length is 16 residues. Trimming shortened V by 4 bases and J by 10 bases, and 20 bases separated the two germline ends. Germline V gene data show CDR1 as LGHNA and CDR2 as YNFKEQ.

The chain carries TRBV7-2 and TRBJ2-7; D not resolved. The CDR3 is 14 amino acids. The V and J ends lost 3 bases and 1 base respectively, with 10 bases between them. Germline CDR1 is SGHTA and CDR2 is FQGNSA. CDR3 coding DNA: TGTGCCAGCAGCTTCGCCCCCAATTCCTACGAGCAGTACTTC. It yields the protein CASSFAPNSYEQYF.

The chain couples TRBV7-2 to TRBJ1-5; D is ambiguous. The CDR3 is made up of 15 amino acids. Germline V CDR1 and CDR2: SGHTA, FQGNSA. V was cut by 2 bases and J by 0 bases, with 8 bases left in between. The CDR3 loop reads CASSLNQDSNQPQHF. CDR3 bases: TGTGCCAGCAGCTTAAACCAGGATAGCAATCAGCCCCAGCATTTT.

The sample holds one count of this clonotype. This chain uses TRBV18 with TRBJ1-5; D not resolved. Germline assignment: CDR1 KGHSH and CDR2 LQKENI. The V gene lost 2 bases and the J gene lost 11 bases, with 13 bases spanning the gap. There are 13 residues in the CDR3. The CDR3 protein is CASSPNKGGSQHF. As DNA, the CDR3 is TGTGCCAGCTCACCAAACAAGGGAGGCTCCCAGCATTTT.

The chain combines TRBV5-1 with TRBJ2-7; tentatively, D is TRBD2 (6 bases). The CDR3 totals 15 residues. V gave up 3 bases and J gave up 0 bases, with 13 bases separating them. Germline CDR1 SGHRS, CDR2 YFSETQ. CDR3 nucleotides: TGCGCCAGCAGCTCGGGACTTCAGAGCTCCTACGAGCAGTACTTC. It codes for CASSSGLQSSYEQYF.

The chain employs TRBV19 and TRBJ2-1, with D possibly matching TRBD2 (5 bases). The ends were cut back, 1 base at V and 9 bases at J, with 22 bases in the middle. The length of the CDR3 is 17 residues. Looked up from germline, CDR1 is LNHDA and CDR2 is SQIVND (reference sequence). Written as DNA, the CDR3 is TGTGCCAGTAGTATAGGACTACAAAACTCAGCTACGTTTGAGCAGTTCTTC. Amino acids: CASSIGLQNSATFEQFF. Full variable domain (outside the CDR3, taken from reference TRBV19 and TRBJ2-1): DGGITQSPKYLFRKEGQNVTLSCEQNLNHDAMYWYRQDPGQGLRLIYYSQIVNDFQKGDIAEGYSVSREKKESFPLTVTSAQKNPTAFYLCASSIGLQNSATFEQFFGPGTRLTVL.

The gene calls are TRBV6-1 and TRBJ1-5; D call uncertain. V was cut by 2 bases and J by 2 bases, with 4 bases left in between. The germline gives CDR1 MNHNS, CDR2 SASEGT. The length of the CDR3 is 13 residues. The CDR3 sequence: CASSEIGNQPQHF. The CDR3 DNA reads as TGTGCCAGCAGTGAAATCGGCAATCAGCCCCAGCATTTT.

The chain is built from TRBV29-1 and TRBJ2-3; D ambiguous. Per the germline V gene, CDR1 is SQVTM and CDR2 is ANQGSEA. V dropped 3 bases and J dropped 1 base, with 5 bases sitting between them. The CDR3 is 12 amino acids. CDR3 amino acids: CSVDLGTDTQYF. CDR3 nucleotides: TGCAGCGTTGATCTTGGCACAGATACGCAGTATTTT.

The chain has TRBV30 and TRBJ1-6; possible D gene TRBD1, 6 bases. The CDR3 consists of 11 residues. Trimming pared 0 bases from V and 17 bases from J, leaving 11 bases between. The V gene's germline CDR1 is GTSNPN and CDR2 SVGIG (reference sequence). CDR3 DNA: TGTGCCTGGAGTGTATACAGGGAGGTCCACTTT. It yields the protein CAWSVYREVHF.

V gene TRBV29-1 combines with J gene TRBJ2-7; D unresolved. Germline V lookup: CDR1 SQVTM, CDR2 ANQGSEA. This CDR3 is 14 amino acids long. V lost 3 bases to trimming and J lost 6 bases, with 18 bases between them. Here the CDR3 reads CSVDCRRARREQYF. CDR3 bases: TGCAGCGTTGACTGCAGACGGGCCCGGCGCGAGCAGTACTTC.

This rearrangement joins TRBV18 to TRBJ2-4; perhaps TRBD2 as D (6 bases). The V gene lost 3 bases and the J gene lost 8 bases, with 11 bases spanning the gap. The CDR3 is made up of 13 amino acids. Germline loops: CDR1 KGHSH, CDR2 LQKENI. The DNA of the CDR3 is TGTGCCAGCTCACCGCCTAGCGATGACATTCAGTACTTC. Its protein is CASSPPSDDIQYF.

This sequence joins TRBV5-1 and TRBJ2-1; D tentatively fits TRBD1 or TRBD2 (6 bases each). CDR3 length equals 14 residues. The V gene lost 3 bases and the J gene lost 8 bases, with 15 bases spanning the gap. Germline V CDR1 and CDR2: SGHRS, YFSETQ. CDR3 coding DNA: TGCGCCAGCAGCTCGGAGGGGGTTGGCGATGAGCAGTTCTTC. Its protein is CASSSEGVGDEQFF. The whole variable domain, filled in from reference TRBV5-1 and TRBJ2-1, reads KAGVTQTPRYLIKTRGQQVTLSCSPISGHRSVSWYQQTPGQGLQFLFEYFSETQRNKGNFPGRFSGRQFSNSRSEMNVSTLELGDSALYLCASSSEGVGDEQFFGPGTRLTVL.

This chain joins TRBV19 and TRBJ2-4; tentatively, D is TRBD2 (7 bases). The germline V and J ends were trimmed by 5 bases and 8 bases, with 19 bases remaining between them. The CDR3 has 15 residues. Per the germline V gene, CDR1 is LNHDA and CDR2 is SQIVND (reference sequence). DNA of the CDR3: TGTGCCAGTAGTTCATCTGGGGGAGGGGGATACATTCAGTACTTC. It specifies CASSSSGGGGYIQYF.

The genes are TRBV4-3 and TRBJ2-1; no reliable D call. Trimming took off 1 base at V and 7 bases at J, with 8 bases between the two ends. The CDR3 covers 13 residues. Germline CDR1 LGHNA, CDR2 YSLEER. The CDR3 loop reads CASSQGPRNEQFF. CDR3 nucleotide sequence: TGCGCCAGCAGCCAAGGCCCTCGAAATGAGCAGTTCTTC.

The rearrangement links TRBV10-3 to TRBJ1-2, with no clear D. The V and J ends lost 7 bases and 4 bases respectively, with 13 bases between them. The CDR3 totals 13 residues. CDR1 ENHRY and CDR2 SYGVKD come from the germline V gene. The CDR3 spells CAINKSGGYGYTF. CDR3 coding DNA: TGTGCCATCAATAAATCAGGAGGCTATGGCTACACCTTC.

Here the CDR3 DNA reads TGCGCCAGCAGCCAAGATCGATATCAGCCCCAGCATTTT. Translating it yields CASSQDRYQPQHF. The J gene is TRBJ1-5, the V gene TRBV4-3, with D hard to call. The CDR3 totals 13 residues. Germline assignment: CDR1 LGHNA and CDR2 YSLEER. The germline V and J ends were trimmed by 0 bases and 5 bases, with 5 bases remaining between them.

The CDR3 sequence is CSALVLWGEKLFF. The CDR3 DNA follows: TGCAGTGCTTTGGTACTATGGGGGGAAAAACTGTTTTTT. The V gene is TRBV20-1, the J gene TRBJ1-4, with D perhaps TRBD1 (5 bases). Trimming took 5 bases from V and 8 from J, leaving 15 bases between them. The CDR3 loop spans 13 amino acids. Germline lookup yields CDR1 DFQATT and CDR2 SNEGSKA (reference sequence).

This chain uses TRBV10-3 with TRBJ2-6, with 11 positions matching TRBD1. Germline CDR1 ENHRY, CDR2 SYGVKD. Germline trimming cut 10 bases from V and 2 bases from J; bases unmatched to any gene: 10. The CDR3 is made up of 17 amino acids. DNA of the CDR3: TGTGCCAGCGGTACGGGACAGGGGGTTACTGGGGCCAACGTCCTGACTTTC. Its translation: CASGTGQGVTGANVLTF.

CDR3 nucleotide sequence: TGTGCCAGCAGCCAAGAGATTACGAGTGAAGAGACCCAGTACTTC. Translated, it gives CASSQEITSEETQYF. The gene calls are TRBV3-1 and TRBJ2-5; the D is unclear. Germline CDR1 and CDR2: LGHDT and YNNKEL (reference sequence). The CDR3 runs 15 residues. Trimming took 0 bases from V and 3 from J, leaving 11 bases between them.

The CDR3 region is CSVGDRETQYF. The CDR3 nucleotides are TGCAGTGTAGGGGACCGGGAGACCCAGTACTTC. The genes are TRBV20-1 and TRBJ2-5; TRBD1 or TRBD2 may be the D gene (5 bases each). Germline V gene data show CDR1 as DFQATT and CDR2 as SNEGSKA (reference sequence). V lost 7 bases and J 5 bases, leaving 11 bases between the germline ends. The CDR3 extends over 11 amino acids.

The chain recombines TRBV7-9 with TRBJ1-6, with 11 nucleotides matching TRBD1. Per the germline V gene, CDR1 is SEHNR and CDR2 is FQNEAQ (reference sequence). The ends lost 2 bases at V and 10 bases at J; junction bases unmatched: 4. This CDR3 has 15 amino acids. CDR3 DNA: TGTGCCAGCAGCTTATCCCGGACAGGGGGCTCACCCCTCCACTTT. Encoded protein: CASSLSRTGGSPLHF.

The chain employs TRBV5-6 and TRBJ1-1; 8 positions match TRBD1. Germline CDR1 and CDR2: SGHDT and YYEEEE. CDR3 length equals 16 residues. After removal of 4 bases from V and 0 bases from J, the junction contained 8 bases not matched to a gene. CDR3 coding DNA: TGTGCCAGCAGCCTGGGACAGGTCCTTGTGAACACTGAAGCTTTCTTT. As protein: CASSLGQVLVNTEAFF.